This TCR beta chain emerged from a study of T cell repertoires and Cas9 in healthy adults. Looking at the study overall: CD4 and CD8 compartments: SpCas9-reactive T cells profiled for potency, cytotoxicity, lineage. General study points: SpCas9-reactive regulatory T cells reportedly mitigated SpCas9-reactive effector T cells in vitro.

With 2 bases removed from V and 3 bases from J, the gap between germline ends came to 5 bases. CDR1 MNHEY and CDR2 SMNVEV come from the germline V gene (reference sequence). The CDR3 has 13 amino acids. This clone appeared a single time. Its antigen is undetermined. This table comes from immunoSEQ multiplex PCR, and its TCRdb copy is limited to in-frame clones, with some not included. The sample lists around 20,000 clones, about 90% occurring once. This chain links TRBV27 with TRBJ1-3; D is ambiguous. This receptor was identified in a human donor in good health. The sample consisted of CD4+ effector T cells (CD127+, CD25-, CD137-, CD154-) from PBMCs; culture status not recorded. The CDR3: CASSLEGGNTIYF. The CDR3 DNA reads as TGTGCCAGCAGTTTAGAGGGTGGAAACACCATATATTTT.